Listed below are T cell receptor beta chains from one sample, sequenced in a study of blood T cell repertoires in COVID-19. This table comes from immunoSEQ multiplex PCR, and its TCRdb copy is limited to in-frame clones, with some not included. The sample lists some 290,000 clones; 88% were seen once. Sequenced: peripheral blood. Every receptor here comes from a woman in her 30s with COVID-19, enrolled during active disease. CDR3s include the opening cysteine and the closing phenylalanine or tryptophan. The D gene is left open where the match is weak. The listing skips clone size in some rows; elsewhere it reads once, few, many or a size class.

d_call: NA
j_call: TRBJ2-3
v_call: TRBV9
clone_size: NA
cdr3_aa: CASSGRGTGASDTQYF
cdr3_nt: TGTGCCAGCAGCGGCCGAGGGACGGGAGCGTCAGATACGCAGTATTTT

d_call: NA
j_call: TRBJ2-1
v_call: TRBV27
clone_size: NA
cdr3_aa: CASSRREAVNEQFF
cdr3_nt: TGTGCCAGCAGTCGGAGGGAGGCCGTGAATGAGCAGTTCTTC

d_call: NA
j_call: TRBJ2-7
v_call: TRBV7-2
clone_size: NA
cdr3_aa: CASSLKELTYEQYF
cdr3_nt: TGTGCCAGCAGCTTAAAGGAACTAACCTACGAGCAGTACTTC

d_call: NA
j_call: TRBJ2-5
v_call: TRBV2
clone_size: NA
cdr3_aa: CASKSGIYQVNF
cdr3_nt: TGTGCCAGCAAGAGCGGCATTTACCAAGTCAACTTC

d_call: TRBD1
j_call: TRBJ2-7
v_call: TRBV28
clone_size: NA
cdr3_aa: CAISTGATYEQYF
cdr3_nt: TGTGCCATCTCGACAGGGGCGACCTACGAGCAGTACTTC

d_call: TRBD1
j_call: TRBJ2-7
v_call: TRBV6-5
clone_size: NA
cdr3_aa: CASSYSGQRTYEQYF
cdr3_nt: TGTGCCAGCAGTTACTCGGGACAGAGAACCTACGAGCAGTACTTC

d_call: NA
j_call: TRBJ2-7
v_call: TRBV7-3
clone_size: NA
cdr3_aa: CASSLMPGHNTGNKYF
cdr3_nt: TGTGCCAGCAGCTTAATGCCGGGACACAACACCGGGAACAAGTACTTC

d_call: NA
j_call: TRBJ2-7
v_call: TRBV4-1
clone_size: NA
cdr3_aa: CASSQEGPGEQYF
cdr3_nt: TGCGCCAGCAGCCAAGAGGGTCCGGGGGAGCAGTACTTC

d_call: NA
j_call: TRBJ1-1
v_call: TRBV5-5
clone_size: NA
cdr3_aa: CASSLTGKLNTEAFF
cdr3_nt: TGTGCCAGCAGCTTGACAGGGAAACTCAACACTGAAGCTTTCTTT

d_call: NA
j_call: TRBJ2-1
v_call: TRBV27
clone_size: NA
cdr3_aa: CASSPGSSYNEQFF
cdr3_nt: TGTGCCAGCAGTCCCGGTAGCTCCTACAATGAGCAGTTCTTC

d_call: NA
j_call: TRBJ1-1
v_call: TRBV25-1
clone_size: NA
cdr3_aa: CASSGQGGYTEAFF
cdr3_nt: TGTGCCAGCAGTGGCCAGGGAGGCTATACTGAAGCTTTCTTT

d_call: NA
j_call: TRBJ1-5
v_call: TRBV5-6
clone_size: NA
cdr3_aa: CASSLYSNNQPQHF
cdr3_nt: TGTGCCAGCAGCTTGTACAGCAACAATCAGCCCCAGCATTTT

d_call: TRBD1
j_call: TRBJ2-7
v_call: TRBV18
clone_size: NA
cdr3_aa: CASSPPIAGGISEQYF
cdr3_nt: TGTGCCAGCTCACCACCTATCGCAGGGGGCATTAGCGAGCAGTACTTC

d_call: NA
j_call: TRBJ2-1
v_call: TRBV2
clone_size: NA
cdr3_aa: CASSLADPSYNEQFF
cdr3_nt: TGTGCCAGCAGTCTAGCCGATCCATCCTACAATGAGCAGTTCTTC

d_call: TRBD1
j_call: TRBJ1-2
v_call: TRBV2
clone_size: NA
cdr3_aa: CASSEGQGVGGYTF
cdr3_nt: TGTGCCAGCAGTGAGGGACAGGGGGTAGGAGGCTACACCTTC

d_call: NA
j_call: TRBJ1-2
v_call: TRBV5-1
clone_size: NA
cdr3_aa: CASSPDTNYGYTF
cdr3_nt: TGCGCCAGCAGCCCGGACACAAACTATGGCTACACCTTC

d_call: TRBD1
j_call: TRBJ2-2
v_call: TRBV7-7
clone_size: NA
cdr3_aa: CASSRTGGSFGELFF
cdr3_nt: TGTGCTAGCAGCCGGACAGGGGGCTCGTTCGGGGAGCTGTTTTTT

d_call: NA
j_call: TRBJ2-7
v_call: TRBV18
clone_size: NA
cdr3_aa: CASSPIGDTREQYF
cdr3_nt: TGTGCCAGCTCACCAATAGGGGATACGAGGGAGCAGTACTTC

d_call: TRBD2
j_call: TRBJ2-1
v_call: TRBV18
clone_size: NA
cdr3_aa: CASSLGLAGGSDEQFF
cdr3_nt: TGTGCCAGCTCCCTCGGACTAGCGGGAGGCAGCGATGAGCAGTTCTTC

d_call: TRBD2
j_call: TRBJ2-5
v_call: TRBV7-9
clone_size: NA
cdr3_aa: CASSLGTSGVQETQYF
cdr3_nt: TGTGCCAGCAGCCTCGGGACTAGCGGGGTCCAAGAGACCCAGTACTTC

d_call: NA
j_call: TRBJ1-2
v_call: TRBV5-8
clone_size: NA
cdr3_aa: CASSLVRGRSYTF
cdr3_nt: TGTGCCAGCAGCTTGGTCAGGGGCAGGAGCTACACCTTC

d_call: TRBD1
j_call: TRBJ2-7
v_call: TRBV27
clone_size: NA
cdr3_aa: CASSLTGPHSEQYF
cdr3_nt: TGTGCCAGCAGTTTGACAGGGCCCCACTCCGAGCAGTACTTC

d_call: NA
j_call: TRBJ1-1
v_call: TRBV15
clone_size: NA
cdr3_aa: CATSREEAGWVETEAFF
cdr3_nt: TGTGCCACCAGCAGAGAGGAGGCGGGTTGGGTCGAAACTGAAGCTTTCTTT

d_call: NA
j_call: TRBJ2-7
v_call: TRBV6-5
clone_size: NA
cdr3_aa: CASSPGVSRSYEQYF
cdr3_nt: TGTGCCAGCAGTCCCGGGGTCAGCCGCTCCTACGAGCAGTACTTC

d_call: NA
j_call: TRBJ2-7
v_call: TRBV5-4
clone_size: NA
cdr3_aa: CASSWAGGYEQYF
cdr3_nt: TGTGCCAGCAGCTGGGCCGGGGGCTACGAGCAGTACTTC

d_call: TRBD1
j_call: TRBJ1-4
v_call: TRBV6-6
clone_size: many
cdr3_aa: CASSPGQGGATNEKLFF
cdr3_nt: TGTGCCAGCAGTCCCGGACAGGGGGGTGCAACTAATGAAAAACTGTTTTTT

d_call: TRBD2
j_call: TRBJ2-7
v_call: TRBV7-8
clone_size: NA
cdr3_aa: CASSRLAGPSYEQYF
cdr3_nt: TGTGCCAGCAGTCGTCTAGCGGGACCGTCCTACGAGCAGTACTTC

d_call: TRBD1
j_call: TRBJ2-3
v_call: TRBV4-1
clone_size: NA
cdr3_aa: CASSLRDSSTDTQYF
cdr3_nt: TGCGCCAGCAGCCTCCGGGACAGTAGCACAGATACGCAGTATTTT

d_call: NA
j_call: TRBJ2-5
v_call: TRBV5-4
clone_size: NA
cdr3_aa: CASSLIRGQETQYF
cdr3_nt: TGTGCCAGCAGCTTAATTCGGGGGCAAGAGACCCAGTACTTC

d_call: TRBD2
j_call: TRBJ2-4
v_call: TRBV24-1
clone_size: NA
cdr3_aa: CATSDPRSGRGENIQYF
cdr3_nt: TGTGCCACCAGTGACCCGAGGAGCGGGAGAGGGGAAAACATTCAGTACTTC

d_call: NA
j_call: TRBJ1-4
v_call: TRBV15
clone_size: NA
cdr3_aa: CATSRLGGGTNEKLFF
cdr3_nt: TGTGCCACCAGCAGATTGGGAGGGGGGACTAATGAAAAACTGTTTTTT

d_call: NA
j_call: TRBJ1-1
v_call: TRBV5-1
clone_size: NA
cdr3_aa: CASQFRAGNTEAFF
cdr3_nt: TGCGCCAGTCAATTCAGGGCCGGGAACACTGAAGCTTTCTTT

d_call: TRBD1
j_call: TRBJ2-6
v_call: TRBV28
clone_size: once
cdr3_aa: CASRRQGRGANVLTF
cdr3_nt: TGTGCCAGCAGGCGACAGGGGAGAGGGGCCAACGTCCTGACTTTC